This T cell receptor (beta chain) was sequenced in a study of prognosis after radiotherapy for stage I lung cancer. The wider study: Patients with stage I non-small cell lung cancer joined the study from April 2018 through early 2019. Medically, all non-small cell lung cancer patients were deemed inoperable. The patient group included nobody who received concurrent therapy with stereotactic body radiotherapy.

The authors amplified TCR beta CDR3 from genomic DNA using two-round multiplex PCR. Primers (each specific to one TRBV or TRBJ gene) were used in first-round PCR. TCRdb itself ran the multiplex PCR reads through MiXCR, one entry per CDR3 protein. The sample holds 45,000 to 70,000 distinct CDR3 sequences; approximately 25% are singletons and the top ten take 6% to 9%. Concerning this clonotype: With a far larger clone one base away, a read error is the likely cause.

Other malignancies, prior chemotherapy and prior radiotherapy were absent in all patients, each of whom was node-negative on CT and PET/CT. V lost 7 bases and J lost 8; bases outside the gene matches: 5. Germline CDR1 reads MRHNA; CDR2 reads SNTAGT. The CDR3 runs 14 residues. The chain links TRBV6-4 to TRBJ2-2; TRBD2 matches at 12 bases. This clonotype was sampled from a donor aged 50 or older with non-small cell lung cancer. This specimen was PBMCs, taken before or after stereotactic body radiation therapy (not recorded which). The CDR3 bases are TGTGCCAGCAACCGTGGACTAGCGGGGGGGGAGCTGTTTTTT. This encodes CASNRGLAGGELFF.